A selection of T cell receptor beta chains follows, all from one sample in a study of metastatic and nonmetastatic thyroid tumors. Through MiXCR, TCRdb re-clonotyped the PCR reads. The sample has 11,000 to 15,000 clones, about 12% seen once; the top ten hold about 14%. Input material: blood. Receptors originate from a female donor with papillary thyroid cancer or a benign thyroid nodule (not recorded which). Some clones in this sample may be carry-over from other donors' samples. CDR3s include the opening cysteine and the closing phenylalanine or tryptophan. The order of the fields is J gene, D gene, CDR3 length, clone size, V gene, CDR3 protein, CDR3 DNA. A D gene is named only where the DNA matches it firmly. Clone size is stated in some rows and not others, as once, few, many or a class when expanded.

j_gene: TRBJ2-7; d_gene: TRBD1; len: 16; abundance: many; v_gene: TRBV10-3; CDR3aa: CAISSTGSIESYEQYF; CDR3nt: TGTGCCATCAGTTCGACAGGGTCGATCGAATCCTACGAGCAGTACTTC
j_gene: TRBJ2-2; d_gene: -; len: 13; abundance: few; v_gene: TRBV2; CDR3aa: CASSGEGTGELFF; CDR3nt: TGTGCCAGCAGTGGTGAAGGGACCGGGGAGCTGTTTTTT
j_gene: TRBJ2-7; d_gene: -; len: 13; abundance: many; v_gene: TRBV5-1; CDR3aa: CASSLGMEYEQYF; CDR3nt: TGCGCCAGCAGCTTAGGAATGGAATACGAGCAGTACTTC
j_gene: TRBJ1-5; d_gene: -; len: 11; abundance: many; v_gene: TRBV27; CDR3aa: CASRGVGAQHF; CDR3nt: TGTGCCAGCAGGGGAGTGGGTGCCCAGCATTTT
j_gene: TRBJ2-7; d_gene: -; len: 12; abundance: many; v_gene: TRBV4-2; CDR3aa: CASSQDQVEQYF; CDR3nt: TGTGCCAGCAGCCAAGATCAAGTAGAGCAGTACTTC
j_gene: TRBJ2-1; d_gene: -; len: 13; abundance: many; v_gene: TRBV7-2; CDR3aa: CASSRFRGHEQFF; CDR3nt: TGTGCCAGCAGCCGTTTTCGGGGGCATGAGCAGTTCTTC
j_gene: TRBJ2-1; d_gene: TRBD2; len: 13; abundance: -; v_gene: TRBV24-1; CDR3aa: CEAREGGTHEQFF; CDR3nt: TGTGAAGCCAGAGAGGGAGGGACCCATGAGCAGTTCTTC
j_gene: TRBJ2-2; d_gene: -; len: 13; abundance: medium-sized; v_gene: TRBV12-3/TRBV12-4; CDR3aa: CASSLSLGGELFF; CDR3nt: TGTGCCAGCAGTTTATCATTAGGCGGGGAGCTGTTTTTT
j_gene: TRBJ2-1; d_gene: TRBD2; len: 16; abundance: many; v_gene: TRBV11-1; CDR3aa: CASNFWGGGAYNEQFF; CDR3nt: TGTGCCAGCAACTTTTGGGGCGGGGGTGCCTACAATGAGCAGTTCTTC
j_gene: TRBJ2-1; d_gene: -; len: 14; abundance: -; v_gene: TRBV4-1; CDR3aa: CASRTWGRRNEQFF; CDR3nt: TGCGCCAGCAGAACTTGGGGACGTCGGAATGAGCAGTTCTTC
j_gene: TRBJ2-3; d_gene: -; len: 14; abundance: many; v_gene: TRBV18; CDR3aa: CASSPEGSTDTQYF; CDR3nt: TGTGCCAGCTCACCGGAGGGGAGCACAGATACGCAGTATTTT
j_gene: TRBJ1-2; d_gene: -; len: 14; abundance: many; v_gene: TRBV4-1; CDR3aa: CASSQDPTGHGYTF; CDR3nt: TGCGCCAGCAGCCAAGATCCAACAGGGCATGGCTACACCTTC
j_gene: TRBJ2-5; d_gene: TRBD2; len: 14; abundance: -; v_gene: TRBV5-1; CDR3aa: CASRALAASKTQYF; CDR3nt: TGCGCCAGCAGGGCACTAGCGGCCTCCAAGACCCAGTACTTC
j_gene: TRBJ2-2; d_gene: -; len: 19; abundance: many; v_gene: TRBV19; CDR3aa: CASSIETPFSPGLPGELFF; CDR3nt: TGTGCCAGTAGTATAGAGACACCGTTCTCTCCAGGGCTGCCCGGGGAGCTGTTTTTT
j_gene: TRBJ1-5; d_gene: -; len: 15; abundance: medium-sized; v_gene: TRBV6-1; CDR3aa: CASSVFEEGNQPQHF; CDR3nt: TGTGCCAGCAGTGTATTTGAGGAGGGCAATCAGCCCCAGCATTTT
j_gene: TRBJ2-3; d_gene: -; len: 18; abundance: few; v_gene: TRBV10-1; CDR3aa: CASSESTRGSGKTDTQYF; CDR3nt: TGCGCCAGCAGTGAGTCGACAAGGGGGAGCGGGAAGACAGATACGCAGTATTTT
j_gene: TRBJ2-3; d_gene: -; len: 13; abundance: many; v_gene: TRBV12-3/TRBV12-4; CDR3aa: CASSLLLVDTQYF; CDR3nt: TGTGCCAGCAGCCTTCTATTAGTAGATACGCAGTATTTT
j_gene: TRBJ2-3; d_gene: -; len: 16; abundance: few; v_gene: TRBV6-4; CDR3aa: CASPRFFSDFTDTQYF; CDR3nt: TGTGCCAGCCCCCGTTTCTTTTCGGATTTCACAGATACGCAGTATTTT
j_gene: TRBJ2-7; d_gene: -; len: 13; abundance: many; v_gene: TRBV7-9; CDR3aa: CASSSPSYYEQYF; CDR3nt: TGTGCCAGCAGCTCGCCGTCCTACTACGAGCAGTACTTC
j_gene: TRBJ1-2; d_gene: TRBD1; len: 16; abundance: medium-sized; v_gene: TRBV6-1; CDR3aa: CASRFLTGGEIYGYTF; CDR3nt: TGTGCCAGCAGATTCCTAACAGGGGGAGAAATCTATGGCTACACCTTC
j_gene: TRBJ1-4; d_gene: TRBD1; len: 15; abundance: -; v_gene: TRBV6-1; CDR3aa: CASSEWVDRYEKLFF; CDR3nt: TGTGCCAGCAGTGAATGGGTGGACAGGTATGAAAAACTGTTTTTT
j_gene: TRBJ2-5; d_gene: TRBD1; len: 15; abundance: many; v_gene: TRBV7-9; CDR3aa: CASRPTGQGMETQYF; CDR3nt: TGTGCCAGCAGACCGACCGGACAGGGTATGGAGACCCAGTACTTC
j_gene: TRBJ2-3; d_gene: TRBD2; len: 17; abundance: -; v_gene: TRBV6-6; CDR3aa: CASRTAGLAGYTDMQYF; CDR3nt: TGTGCCAGCAGGACCGCCGGACTAGCGGGGTACACAGATATGCAGTATTTT
j_gene: TRBJ1-5; d_gene: TRBD1; len: 15; abundance: many; v_gene: TRBV7-2; CDR3aa: CASSPGTGANQPQHF; CDR3nt: TGTGCCAGCAGCCCCGGGACAGGGGCTAATCAGCCCCAGCATTTT
j_gene: TRBJ2-1; d_gene: TRBD2; len: 15; abundance: few; v_gene: TRBV27; CDR3aa: CARRRWTSDFDEQFF; CDR3nt: TGTGCAAGAAGGCGGTGGACTAGTGATTTCGATGAGCAGTTCTTC
j_gene: TRBJ1-2; d_gene: -; len: 12; abundance: many; v_gene: TRBV20-1; CDR3aa: CSATGNFYGYTF; CDR3nt: TGCAGTGCTACAGGGAACTTCTATGGCTACACCTTC
j_gene: TRBJ2-6; d_gene: TRBD1; len: 16; abundance: medium-sized; v_gene: TRBV6-1; CDR3aa: CASRQGAFPGANVLTF; CDR3nt: TGTGCCAGCAGGCAGGGGGCCTTCCCTGGGGCCAACGTCCTGACTTTC
j_gene: TRBJ2-7; d_gene: -; len: 11; abundance: many; v_gene: TRBV3-1; CDR3aa: CASSDVYEQYF; CDR3nt: TGTGCCAGCAGCGACGTCTACGAGCAGTACTTC
j_gene: TRBJ1-4; d_gene: -; len: 15; abundance: many; v_gene: TRBV7-9; CDR3aa: CASSLIGTENEKLFF; CDR3nt: TGTGCCAGCAGCTTAATAGGGACGGAAAATGAAAAACTGTTTTTT
j_gene: TRBJ1-6; d_gene: TRBD1; len: 16; abundance: many; v_gene: TRBV11-2; CDR3aa: CASSLEGQLSNSPLHF; CDR3nt: TGTGCCAGCAGCTTAGAGGGACAGCTAAGTAATTCACCCCTCCACTTT
j_gene: TRBJ2-1; d_gene: -; len: 14; abundance: few; v_gene: TRBV19; CDR3aa: CASRPRESDNEQFF; CDR3nt: TGTGCCAGTAGACCCCGGGAATCGGACAATGAGCAGTTCTTC
j_gene: TRBJ2-3; d_gene: -; len: 16; abundance: many; v_gene: TRBV4-2; CDR3aa: CASSQWQGLDTDTQYF; CDR3nt: TGTGCCAGCAGCCAATGGCAGGGGCTAGACACAGATACGCAGTATTTT
j_gene: TRBJ2-7; d_gene: TRBD2; len: 14; abundance: -; v_gene: TRBV19; CDR3aa: CASSAGLAGYEQYF; CDR3nt: TGTGCCAGTAGTGCGGGACTAGCGGGCTACGAGCAGTACTTC
j_gene: TRBJ1-1; d_gene: TRBD1; len: 14; abundance: many; v_gene: TRBV7-9; CDR3aa: CASSPTGANTEAFF; CDR3nt: TGTGCCAGCAGCCCAACAGGGGCAAACACTGAAGCTTTCTTT
j_gene: TRBJ2-3; d_gene: TRBD2; len: 15; abundance: -; v_gene: TRBV10-3; CDR3aa: CAIRLAGVGDNTQYF; CDR3nt: TGTGCCATCAGACTAGCGGGAGTCGGGGACAATACGCAGTATTTT
j_gene: TRBJ1-2; d_gene: -; len: 14; abundance: many; v_gene: TRBV3-1; CDR3aa: CASSQEGTYYGYTF; CDR3nt: TGTGCCAGCAGCCAAGAGGGGACCTACTATGGCTACACCTTC
j_gene: TRBJ2-7; d_gene: -; len: 18; abundance: -; v_gene: TRBV20-1; CDR3aa: CSVEGDQSIGSFSYEQYF; CDR3nt: TGCAGTGTCGAAGGAGACCAATCTATCGGGAGCTTCTCCTACGAGCAGTACTTC
j_gene: TRBJ2-7; d_gene: TRBD1; len: 16; abundance: many; v_gene: TRBV7-9; CDR3aa: CASSPPLGQGYYEQYF; CDR3nt: TGTGCCAGCAGCCCCCCCCTGGGACAGGGCTACTACGAGCAGTACTTC
j_gene: TRBJ2-1; d_gene: TRBD2; len: 13; abundance: -; v_gene: TRBV20-1; CDR3aa: CSAGLAGLGEQFF; CDR3nt: TGCAGTGCTGGGCTAGCGGGACTAGGTGAGCAGTTCTTC
j_gene: TRBJ1-4; d_gene: -; len: 14; abundance: -; v_gene: TRBV19; CDR3aa: CASSLGPHNEKLLF; CDR3nt: TGTGCCAGTAGTCTCGGGCCCCATAATGAAAAACTGCTTTTT
j_gene: TRBJ1-1; d_gene: -; len: 14; abundance: many; v_gene: TRBV19; CDR3aa: CASSIELGGTEAFF; CDR3nt: TGTGCCAGTAGTATCGAATTAGGGGGGACTGAAGCTTTCTTT
j_gene: TRBJ2-5; d_gene: -; len: 15; abundance: few; v_gene: TRBV6-1; CDR3aa: CASSQTGGRQEAQYF; CDR3nt: TGTGCCAGCAGTCAGACAGGTGGCCGTCAAGAGGCCCAGTACTTC
j_gene: TRBJ1-2; d_gene: TRBD1; len: 13; abundance: medium-sized; v_gene: TRBV6-1; CDR3aa: CASSESGGYGYTF; CDR3nt: TGTGCCAGCAGTGAATCAGGGGGCTATGGCTACACCTTC
j_gene: TRBJ1-6; d_gene: -; len: 15; abundance: many; v_gene: TRBV4-2; CDR3aa: CASSQFDGYNSPLHF; CDR3nt: TGTGCCAGCAGCCAATTCGACGGCTATAATTCACCCCTCCACTTT
j_gene: TRBJ2-7; d_gene: TRBD1; len: 17; abundance: medium-sized; v_gene: TRBV6-1; CDR3aa: CASSPISGTGIPYEQYF; CDR3nt: TGTGCCAGCAGTCCGATTTCCGGGACAGGGATTCCTTACGAGCAGTACTTC
j_gene: TRBJ2-5; d_gene: TRBD2; len: 15; abundance: many; v_gene: TRBV28; CDR3aa: CASSLSGGTQETQYF; CDR3nt: TGTGCCAGCAGTTTGAGCGGGGGAACTCAAGAGACCCAGTACTTC